These 20 T cell receptor beta chains were all obtained from the same sample, sequenced in a study of cytomegalovirus exposure and HLA in healthy donors. The PCR ran on 60 Vbeta and 13 Jbeta primers. Method: immunoSEQ multiplex PCR; TCRdb's copy keeps in-frame clones and lacks some. The profile covers roughly 140,000 clones, with roughly three quarters appearing a single time and approximately 4.3% taken by the ten largest. Sequenced material: PBMCs. The receptors derive from a man between 60 and 75 years old in good health and CMV-seronegative.

This clone has just a few counts. The CDR3 protein is CASSYSTSGEETQYF. The CDR3 DNA sequence: TGTGCCAGCAGTTACTCAACTAGCGGTGAAGAGACCCAGTACTTC. J is TRBJ2-5 and V is TRBV6-5; 8 positions agree with TRBD2. Germline CDR1 and CDR2: MNHEY and SVGAGI. Trimming cost V 0 bases and J 3 bases; bases outside gene matches: 3. The CDR3 spans 15 residues.

This clone showed up just a few times. The V gene is TRBV28, the J gene TRBJ2-7, with D maybe TRBD2 (5 bases). The germline gives CDR1 MDHEN, CDR2 SYDVKM. V lost 6 bases and J lost 3, with 12 bases in between. The CDR3 extends over 13 amino acids. The CDR3 sequence: CASRKGEGYEQYF. CDR3 sequence (DNA): TGTGCCAGCAGGAAGGGAGAAGGCTACGAGCAGTACTTC.

This chain connects TRBV10-3 to TRBJ1-4, with 8 positions matching TRBD1. CDR1 ENHRY and CDR2 SYGVKD come from the germline V gene. The CDR3 covers 13 residues. V gave up 10 bases and J gave up 4 bases; unmatched junction bases: 5. CDR3 sequence (DNA): TGTGCCAGCACAGGGGGAAGTAATGAAAAACTGTTTTTT. It encodes CASTGGSNEKLFF.

This chain links TRBV15 with TRBJ2-5; TRBD1 matches 7 bases. V lost 2 bases and J lost 3; bases outside the gene matches: 6. CDR3 length equals 15 residues. Germline lookup yields CDR1 LNHNV and CDR2 YYDKDF (reference sequence). The CDR3 DNA sequence: TGTGCCACCAGCAGAAATTTACAGGGGAAAGAGACCCAGTACTTC. This gives the protein CATSRNLQGKETQYF. The full variable domain, with the rest looked up from reference TRBV15 and TRBJ2-5, is DAMVIQNPRYQVTQFGKPVTLSCSQTLNHNVMYWYQQKSSQAPKLLFHYYDKDFNNEADTPDNFQSRRPNTSFCFLDIRSPGLGDTAMYLCATSRNLQGKETQYFGPGTRLLVL.

This chain joins TRBV2 and TRBJ1-2, with D unresolved. This CDR3 spans 11 amino acids. Deletions cut 5 bases from V and 8 bases from J, with 9 bases between. The germline V gene has CDR1 SNHLY and CDR2 FYNNEI. CDR3 in amino acids: CASSYGGGYTF. The CDR3 nucleotides are TGTGCCAGCAGTTACGGAGGCGGCTACACCTTC.

This clone showed up just a few times. This rearrangement joins TRBV6-5 to TRBJ2-5; D unclear. Trimming cost V 2 bases and J 1 base, with 11 bases left between them. This CDR3 is built from 15 residues. Per the germline V gene, CDR1 is MNHEY and CDR2 is SVGAGI. The CDR3 nucleotides are TGTGCCAGCAGTTACCACCGAGAGTCCCAAGAGACCCAGTACTTC. The encoded protein is CASSYHRESQETQYF.

V usage is TRBV2 and J usage is TRBJ2-7, with 9 bases lining up with TRBD1. The V gene's germline CDR1 is SNHLY and CDR2 FYNNEI. The CDR3 consists of 14 residues. The trim removed 6 bases at V and 3 bases at J, leaving 6 bases unmatched. CDR3 sequence reads: CASRGVGQGYEQYF. The CDR3 DNA sequence: TGTGCCAGCAGGGGAGTGGGACAGGGCTACGAGCAGTACTTC.

V is TRBV7-3 and J is TRBJ2-2, with D uncertain. V gave up 8 bases and J gave up 7 bases, with 11 bases separating them. The germline V gene encodes CDR1 SGHTA and CDR2 FQGTGA. This CDR3 contains 12 residues. CDR3 residues: CASAGDNGELFF. DNA of the CDR3: TGTGCCAGCGCCGGCGACAACGGGGAGCTGTTTTTT.

This clone was observed a handful of times. The CDR3 here is CASQIARNTEAFF. The CDR3 DNA follows: TGTGCCAGTCAGATCGCAAGGAACACTGAAGCTTTCTTT. The J gene is TRBJ1-1, the V gene TRBV27; D gene unclear. CDR1 and CDR2 from the germline V gene are MNHEY and SMNVEV (reference sequence). The CDR3 totals 13 residues. The V end lost 9 bases, the J end lost 1 base, and 12 bases lay between the germline ends.

V usage is TRBV25-1 and J usage is TRBJ1-5; the match to TRBD1 covers 9 bases. Germline lookup yields CDR1 MGHDK and CDR2 SYGVNS. This CDR3 spans 14 amino acids. The V gene end was trimmed by 5 bases and the J gene end by 4 bases; junction bases not matched to a gene: 3. CDR3 region: CASSRDRENQPQHF. CDR3 sequence (DNA): TGTGCCAGCAGTAGGGACAGGGAGAATCAGCCCCAGCATTTT.

This chain links TRBV7-8 with TRBJ1-6; 8 nucleotides match TRBD1. Germline CDR1 SGHVS, CDR2 FQNEAQ. CDR3 length: 13 amino acids. V lost 5 bases and J lost 14; bases outside the gene matches: 8. CDR3 nucleotide sequence: TGTGCCAGCAGCGACTACTCAGGGGGCACCCTCCACTTT. This codes for CASSDYSGGTLHF.

Worth noting for this clone: The sample holds other DNA sequences that translate to the same CDR3. The chain employs TRBV1 and TRBJ1-1. TRBV1 is given as a pseudogene. The CDR3 loop spans 15 amino acids. The CDR3 DNA sequence: TGCACCAGCAGCCAAGATAGGACTGGGAGAACTGAAGCTTTCTTT. Translated, it gives CTSSQDRTGRTEAFF.

This clone is a singleton in its sample. The chain combines TRBV6-5 with TRBJ2-1; 8 nucleotides match TRBD2. The V segment lost 2 bases and the J segment 4 bases; nucleotides outside the gene matches: 7. Germline V CDR1 and CDR2: MNHEY, SVGAGI. There are 16 residues in the CDR3. CDR3 bases: TGTGCCAGCAGTTACGGGGCGGGAGGAACTTACAATGAGCAGTTCTTC. Its translation is CASSYGAGGTYNEQFF.

This clone was detected only once. This chain connects TRBV28 to TRBJ1-4; D remains unclear. Germline V gives CDR1 MDHEN, CDR2 SYDVKM. The CDR3 sequence is 13 residues long. Between the trimmed V and J ends, which lost 3 bases and 11 bases, there was a span of 13 bases. The chain's CDR3 is CASSLPGAGKLFF. The CDR3 DNA reads as TGTGCCAGCAGTTTGCCGGGCGCGGGGAAACTGTTTTTT. Looking up the rest from reference TRBV28 and TRBJ1-4 gives the full variable domain: DVKVTQSSRYLVKRTGEKVFLECVQDMDHENMFWYRQDPGLGLRLIYFSYDVKMKEKGDIPEGYSVSREKKERFSLILESASTNQTSMYLCASSLPGAGKLFFGSGTQLSVL.

The rearrangement uses TRBV4-2 and TRBJ2-5; no definite D call. The germline gives CDR1 LGHNA, CDR2 YNFKEQ. V dropped 0 bases and J dropped 5 bases, with 13 bases sitting between them. The CDR3 has 15 amino acids. CDR3: CASSQDQERGETQYF. The CDR3 nucleotides read TGTGCCAGCAGCCAAGATCAAGAGCGTGGGGAGACCCAGTACTTC.

This clone has just a few counts. DNA for the CDR3: TGTGCCAGCAGTGTGGACAGGGGTTACGAGCAGTACTTC. Its translation is CASSVDRGYEQYF. The chain couples TRBV6-1 to TRBJ2-7, with 9 bases fitting TRBD1. Per the germline V gene, CDR1 is MNHNS and CDR2 is SASEGT. The CDR3 covers 13 residues. V was pared by 4 bases and J by 4 bases, with 2 bases of the junction left unmatched.

In its sample, this clone was seen a few times. This chain uses TRBV6-1 with TRBJ2-1, with 9 bases aligning to TRBD2. The V gene's germline CDR1 is MNHNS and CDR2 SASEGT. This CDR3 is 16 amino acids long. Trimming took 2 bases from V and 9 from J; bases not matched to a gene: 11. CDR3 residues: CASSETTLAGGSEQFF. The CDR3 region has the DNA TGTGCCAGCAGTGAAACGACACTAGCGGGTGGCAGTGAGCAGTTCTTC.

The rearrangement joins TRBV28 to TRBJ1-1; no reliable D call. This CDR3 has 16 residues. Germline CDR1 and CDR2: MDHEN and SYDVKM. Trimming left V 8 bases short and J 1 base short, with 20 bases between. CDR3 bases: TGTGCCAGCTTAAGCCTCCTTCTGGGGAGGAACACTGAAGCTTTCTTT. Translated, it gives CASLSLLLGRNTEAFF.

The J gene is TRBJ1-2, the V gene TRBV5-1; D might be TRBD1 (5 bases). Trimming stripped 2 bases from V and 5 bases from J, with 13 bases between. The V gene's germline CDR1 is SGHRS and CDR2 YFSETQ. CDR3 length: 14 residues. The CDR3 here is CASSFGGRIYGYTF. In DNA form, the CDR3 reads TGCGCCAGCAGCTTCGGGGGACGGATTTATGGCTACACCTTC.

This clone showed up just a few times. For the CDR3, the DNA is TGTGCCAGCAGTCCCCTACCGGGACTAGTCTACAATGAGCAGTTCTTC. Its translation: CASSPLPGLVYNEQFF. This chain uses TRBV7-9 with TRBJ2-1; TRBD2 matches at 8 bases. The V gene end was trimmed by 6 bases and the J gene end by 3 bases; junction bases not matched to a gene: 10. The CDR3 length is 16 residues. Germline V gene lookup returns CDR1 SEHNR and CDR2 FQNEAQ (reference sequence).